The text below deals with one T cell receptor beta chain. Profiled with immunoSEQ multiplex PCR; TCRdb holds only in-frame clones, not every one. The sample records hundreds of thousands of clones, about 88% being singletons. This specimen belongs to a study of blood T cell repertoires in COVID-19. Across the study: PBMCs, B-cell-depleted T cells, or T cells provided the cDNA or gDNA that made up the material.

Trimming took 2 bases from V and 2 from J; bases not matched to a gene: 0. The germline V gene has CDR1 MNHEY and CDR2 SVGAGI. The CDR3 has 14 amino acids. The rearrangement uses TRBV6-5 and TRBJ1-5; 7 nucleotides line up with TRBD1. The sequenced sample consisted of peripheral blood. This TCR came from a woman in her 70s with COVID-19, enrolled during active disease. The CDR3 reads CASSYQGGNQPQHF. CDR3 DNA: TGTGCCAGCAGTTACCAGGGGGGCAATCAGCCCCAGCATTTT.